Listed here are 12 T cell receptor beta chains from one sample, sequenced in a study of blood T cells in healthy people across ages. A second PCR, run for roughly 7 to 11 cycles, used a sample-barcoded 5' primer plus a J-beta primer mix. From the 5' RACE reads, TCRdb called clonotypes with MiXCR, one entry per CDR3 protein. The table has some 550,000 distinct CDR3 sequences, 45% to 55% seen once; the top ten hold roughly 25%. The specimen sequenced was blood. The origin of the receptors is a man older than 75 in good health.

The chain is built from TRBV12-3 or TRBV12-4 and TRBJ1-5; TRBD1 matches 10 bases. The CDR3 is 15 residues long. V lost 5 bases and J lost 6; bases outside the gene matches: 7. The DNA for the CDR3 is TGTGCCAGCAGTATCAGACAGGGGGCGGGTCAGCCCCAGCATTTT. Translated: CASSIRQGAGQPQHF.

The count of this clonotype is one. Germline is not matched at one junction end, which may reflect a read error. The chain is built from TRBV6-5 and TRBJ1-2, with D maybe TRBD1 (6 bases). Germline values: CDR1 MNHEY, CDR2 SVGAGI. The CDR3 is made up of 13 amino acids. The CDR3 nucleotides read TGTGCCAGCAGGGGGGACACCTGGCATGGCTGCACCTTC. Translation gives CASRGDTWHGCTF.

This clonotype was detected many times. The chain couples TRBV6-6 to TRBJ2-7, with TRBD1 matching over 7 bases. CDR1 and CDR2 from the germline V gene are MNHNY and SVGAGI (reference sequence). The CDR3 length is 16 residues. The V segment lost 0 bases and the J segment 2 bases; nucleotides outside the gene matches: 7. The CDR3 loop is CASSYSVDRVTYEQYF. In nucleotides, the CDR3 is TGTGCCAGCAGTTACTCGGTCGACAGGGTAACCTACGAGCAGTACTTC.

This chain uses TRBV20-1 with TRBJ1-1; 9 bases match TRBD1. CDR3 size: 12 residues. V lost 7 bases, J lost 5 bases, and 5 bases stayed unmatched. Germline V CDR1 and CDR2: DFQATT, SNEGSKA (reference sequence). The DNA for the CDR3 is TGCAGTGTAGACAGGGGGATTACTGAAGCTTTCTTT. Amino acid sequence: CSVDRGITEAFF.

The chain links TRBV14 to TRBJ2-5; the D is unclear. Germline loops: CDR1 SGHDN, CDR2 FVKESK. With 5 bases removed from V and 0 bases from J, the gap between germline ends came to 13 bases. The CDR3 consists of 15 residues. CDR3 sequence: CASSSIAWYQETQYF. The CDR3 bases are TGTGCCAGCAGCTCCATAGCCTGGTACCAAGAGACCCAGTACTTC.

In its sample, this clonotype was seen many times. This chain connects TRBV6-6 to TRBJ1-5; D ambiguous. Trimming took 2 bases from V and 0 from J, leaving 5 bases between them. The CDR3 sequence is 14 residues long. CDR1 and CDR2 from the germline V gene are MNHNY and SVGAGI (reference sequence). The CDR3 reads CASSYAPSNQPQHF. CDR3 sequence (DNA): TGTGCCAGCAGTTACGCCCCTAGCAATCAGCCCCAGCATTTT.

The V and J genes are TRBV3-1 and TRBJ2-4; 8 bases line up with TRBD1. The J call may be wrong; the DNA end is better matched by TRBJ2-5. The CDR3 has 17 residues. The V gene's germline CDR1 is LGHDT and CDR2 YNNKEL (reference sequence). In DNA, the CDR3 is TGTGCCAGCAGCCAAGGGGGTGCAGGGGGCGGTCAAGAGACCCAGTACTTC. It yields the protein CASSQGGAGGGQETQYF.

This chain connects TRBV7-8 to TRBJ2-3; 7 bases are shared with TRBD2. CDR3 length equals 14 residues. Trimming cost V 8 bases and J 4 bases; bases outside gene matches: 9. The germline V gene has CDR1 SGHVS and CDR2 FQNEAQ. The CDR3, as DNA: TGTGCCAGCGGGGCAGCGGGGTCCGCAGATACGCAGTATTTT. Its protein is CASGAAGSADTQYF. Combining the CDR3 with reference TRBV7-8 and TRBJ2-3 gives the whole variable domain GAGVSQSPRYKVAKRGQDVALRCDPISGHVSLFWYQQALGQGPEFLTYFQNEAQLDKSGLPSDRFFAERPEGSVSTLKIQRTQQEDSAVYLCASGAAGSADTQYFGPGTRLTVL.

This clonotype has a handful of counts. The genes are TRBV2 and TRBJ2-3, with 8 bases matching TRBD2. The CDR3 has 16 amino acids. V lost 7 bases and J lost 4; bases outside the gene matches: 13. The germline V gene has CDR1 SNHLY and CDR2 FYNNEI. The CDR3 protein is CASTLRGAVLADTQYF. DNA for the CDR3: TGTGCCAGCACTTTGCGGGGGGCTGTTTTAGCAGATACGCAGTATTTT.

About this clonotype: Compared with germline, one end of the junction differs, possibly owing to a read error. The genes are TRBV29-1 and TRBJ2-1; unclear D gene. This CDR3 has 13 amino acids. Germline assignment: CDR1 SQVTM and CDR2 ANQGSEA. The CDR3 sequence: CGVHSVVGNEQFF. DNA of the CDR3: TGCGGCGTCCACAGTGTTGTTGGCAATGAGCAGTTCTTC.

This chain's CDR3 is CSVGGGNTEAFF. CDR3 nucleotides: TGCAGCGTTGGAGGCGGGAACACTGAAGCTTTCTTT. V usage is TRBV29-1 and J usage is TRBJ1-1; D is undetermined. Per germline, CDR1 SQVTM and CDR2 ANQGSEA. This CDR3 is 12 amino acids long. With 4 bases removed from V and 1 base from J, the gap between germline ends came to 7 bases. Using reference TRBV29-1 and TRBJ1-1 for the parts outside the CDR3, the full variable domain is SAVISQKPSRDICQRGTSLTIQCQVDSQVTMMFWYRQQPGQSLTLIATANQGSEATYESGFVIDKFPISRPNLTFSTLTVSNMSPEDSSIYLCSVGGGNTEAFFGQGTRLTVV.

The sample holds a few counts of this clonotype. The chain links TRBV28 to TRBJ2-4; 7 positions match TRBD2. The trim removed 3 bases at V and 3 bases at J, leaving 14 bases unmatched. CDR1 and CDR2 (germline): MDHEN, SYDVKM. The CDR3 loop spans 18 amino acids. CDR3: CASSLGGVGTTVKNIQYF. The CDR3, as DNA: TGTGCCAGCAGTTTGGGGGGGGTAGGGACCACGGTCAAAAACATTCAGTACTTC.